Shown below are 4 T cell receptor beta chains from a single sample sequenced in a study of T cells in localized non-small cell lung cancer. The table came from immunoSEQ multiplex PCR; TCRdb's copy has only in-frame clones and leaves some out. There are roughly 1,500 clones in the sample; around 25% occur only once, and around 10% lies in the top ten. Sample: lung tumor tissue, taken before any cancer treatment. These receptors all come from a woman aged 35 to 70 with stage III lung adenocarcinoma.

The V call is TRBV18, the J call TRBJ2-1; 11 nucleotides align to TRBD2. CDR3 length: 15 amino acids. Germline trimming cut 0 bases from V and 8 bases from J; bases unmatched to any gene: 3. Germline V lookup: CDR1 KGHSH, CDR2 LQKENI. The CDR3 bases are TGTGCCAGCTCACCACCTCTAGCGGGAGGACATGAGCAGTTCTTC. It specifies CASSPPLAGGHEQFF.

This clone rates as medium-sized. The chain combines TRBV9 with TRBJ2-1; a possible D gene is TRBD2 (5 bases). CDR3 length: 14 amino acids. Germline CDR1 SGDLS, CDR2 YYNGEE. V lost 0 bases and J lost 9, with 13 bases in between. The CDR3 nucleotides read TGTGCCAGCAGCGTAGTACTAGTTGGTGGTGAGCAGTTCTTC. Protein sequence: CASSVVLVGGEQFF.

This chain uses TRBV18 with TRBJ2-5; D might be TRBD1 or TRBD2, each matching 5 bases. Germline V gives CDR1 KGHSH, CDR2 LQKENI. The CDR3 has 12 amino acids. V was cut by 3 bases and J by 5 bases, with 7 bases left in between. CDR3 DNA: TGTGCCAGCTCACCGGGGGAGGAGACCCAGTACTTC. It encodes CASSPGEETQYF.

V usage is TRBV19 and J usage is TRBJ1-4; 10 bases align to TRBD1. The CDR3 loop spans 16 amino acids. With 5 bases clipped from V and 3 bases from J, the junction kept 6 bases outside the gene matches. Germline assignment: CDR1 LNHDA and CDR2 SQIVND (reference sequence). The CDR3 reads CASSSTGGTPNEKLFF. The CDR3 DNA follows: TGTGCCAGTAGTTCGACAGGGGGCACGCCTAATGAAAAACTGTTTTTT.